The clone carrying this T cell receptor (beta chain) was seen many times. This sample was included in a study of blood T cells in healthy people across ages. V dropped 6 bases and J dropped 5 bases, with 11 bases sitting between them. This CDR3 is built from 13 residues. Germline V lookup: CDR1 KGHSH, CDR2 LQKENI. A second roughly 7 to 12 cycle PCR used barcoded and J-beta primers. In TCRdb, the 5' RACE reads were re-called with MiXCR into one record per CDR3 protein. The sample has 710,000 or so distinct CDR3 sequences, about 20% seen once. The clonotype comes from a man aged 65-85 years in good health. The chain carries TRBV18 and TRBJ2-4; D possibly corresponds to TRBD2 (5 bases). The sequenced sample consisted of blood. In DNA, the CDR3 is TGTGCCAGCTCCCCTCGGGGAGAAAACATTCAGTACTTC. This encodes CASSPRGENIQYF.